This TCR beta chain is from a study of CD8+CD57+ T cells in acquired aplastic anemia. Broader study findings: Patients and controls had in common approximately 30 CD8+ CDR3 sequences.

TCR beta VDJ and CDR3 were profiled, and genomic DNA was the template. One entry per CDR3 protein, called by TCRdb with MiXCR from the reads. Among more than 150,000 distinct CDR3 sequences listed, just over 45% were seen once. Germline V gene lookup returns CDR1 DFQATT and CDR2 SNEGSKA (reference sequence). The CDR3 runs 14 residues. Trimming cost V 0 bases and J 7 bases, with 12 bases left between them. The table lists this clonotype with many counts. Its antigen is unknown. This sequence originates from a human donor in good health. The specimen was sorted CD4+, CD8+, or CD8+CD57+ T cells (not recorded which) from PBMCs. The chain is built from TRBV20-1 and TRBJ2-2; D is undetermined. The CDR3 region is CSARDSGLVGELFF. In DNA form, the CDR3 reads TGCAGTGCTAGAGATTCAGGCTTGGTCGGGGAGCTGTTTTTT.